The entry that follows covers one T cell receptor beta chain sequence. Its specificity is unknown. Primers for the PCR totalled 60 Vbeta and 13 Jbeta. Assay used: immunoSEQ multiplex PCR; TCRdb lists only in-frame clones, some missing. The sample yields 110,000 to 150,000 clones, more than 8% seen once. V lost 1 base, J lost 1 base, and 8 bases lay in between. CDR1 and CDR2 (germline): SGHTA, FQGNSA. The length of the CDR3 is 14 residues. The sample is drawn from a study of cytomegalovirus exposure and HLA in healthy donors. Findings and caveats of the study: In a later analysis, specific HLA alleles were associated with over 15,000 TCR beta sequences at a 0.05 false discovery rate. For most TCR beta V segments, an earlier analysis put the productive rate at about 87% or about 30% of the time. There were around 160 TCR beta chains listed as cytomegalovirus-associated. A later analysis showed TCR association rates differing by HLA locus, peaking at DRB1 and lowest at HLA-C.

The sample consisted of PBMCs. J is TRBJ2-7 and V is TRBV7-2, with a tentative D call TRBD1 (6 bases). The receptor's source is a man in his fifties or sixties in good health and CMV-seronegative. CDR3 nucleotides: TGTGCCAGCAGCTTAGGTGGGACATCCTACGAGCAGTACTTC. Translating it yields CASSLGGTSYEQYF.